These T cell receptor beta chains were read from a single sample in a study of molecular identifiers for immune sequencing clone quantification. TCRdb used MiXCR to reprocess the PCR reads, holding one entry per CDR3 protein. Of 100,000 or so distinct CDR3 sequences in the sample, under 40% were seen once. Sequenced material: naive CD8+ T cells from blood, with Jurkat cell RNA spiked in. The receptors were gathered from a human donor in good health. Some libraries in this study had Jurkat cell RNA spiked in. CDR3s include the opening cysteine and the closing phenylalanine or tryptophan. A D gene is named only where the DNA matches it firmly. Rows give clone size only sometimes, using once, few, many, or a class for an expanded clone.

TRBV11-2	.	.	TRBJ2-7	CASSLATSYEQYF	TGTGCCAGCAGCCTCGCGACTAGCTACGAGCAGTACTTC
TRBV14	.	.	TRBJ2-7	CASSQWDGAYERYF	TGTGCCAGCAGCCAATGGGACGGAGCCTACGAGCGGTACTTC
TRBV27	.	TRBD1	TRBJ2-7	CASRLGTGHYEQYF	TGTGCCAGCAGATTAGGGACAGGACACTACGAGCAGTACTTC
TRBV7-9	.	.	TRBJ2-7	CASSNWDGAYEQYF	TGTGCCAGCAGCAACTGGGACGGAGCCTACGAGCAGTACTTC
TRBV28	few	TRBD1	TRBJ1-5	CASSPGTGREPQHF	TGTGCCAGCAGCCCCGGGACAGGGAGGGAGCCCCAGCATTTT
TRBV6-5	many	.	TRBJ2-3	CASSYDFSTDTQYF	TGTGCCAGCAGTTACGATTTTAGCACAGATACGCAGTATTTT
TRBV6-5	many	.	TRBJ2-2	CASTYSAGVTGELFF	TGTGCCAGCACATACTCCGCTGGGGTCACCGGGGAGCTGTTTTTT
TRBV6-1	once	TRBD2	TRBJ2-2	CASSPRTRASGELFF	TGTGCCAGCAGTCCCCGGACTAGAGCGTCCGGGGAGCTGTTTTTT
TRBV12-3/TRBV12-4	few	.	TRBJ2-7	CASSQGSIGQYF	TGTGCCAGCAGCCAGGGTTCGATCGGGCAGTACTTC
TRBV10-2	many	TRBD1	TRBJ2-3	CASGDQGTETDTQYF	TGCGCCAGCGGGGATCAAGGGACAGAGACAGATACGCAGTATTTT
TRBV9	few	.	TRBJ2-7	CASSATGGTAYEQYF	TGTGCCAGCAGCGCGACGGGAGGGACAGCCTACGAGCAGTACTTC
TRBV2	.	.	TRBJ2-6	CASIQDFTGANVLTF	TGTGCCAGCATACAGGATTTCACTGGGGCCAACGTCCTGACTTTC
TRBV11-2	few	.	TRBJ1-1	CASSLGAHRMNTEAFF	TGTGCCAGCAGCTTAGGCGCGCATAGAATGAACACTGAAGCTTTCTTT
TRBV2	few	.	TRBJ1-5	CASSATGYQPQHF	TGTGCCAGCAGTGCGACAGGCTATCAGCCCCAGCATTTT
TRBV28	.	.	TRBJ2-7	CASSLGQGYERYF	TGTGCCAGCAGTTTAGGGCAGGGCTACGAGCGGTACTTC
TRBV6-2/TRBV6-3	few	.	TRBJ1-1	CASSEHEATDAEAFF	TGTGCCAGCAGTGAACATGAGGCCACGGACGCTGAAGCTTTCTTT
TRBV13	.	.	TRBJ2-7	CASSSGRLAHEQYF	TGTGCCAGCAGCTCGGGACGGCTTGCCCACGAGCAGTACTTC
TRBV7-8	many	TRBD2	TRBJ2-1	CASSPGLAESSYNEQFF	TGTGCCAGCAGCCCCGGACTAGCGGAGAGCTCCTACAATGAGCAGTTCTTC
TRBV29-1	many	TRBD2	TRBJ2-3	CSSWGLVTDTQYF	TGCAGCAGCTGGGGACTAGTGACAGATACGCAGTATTTT
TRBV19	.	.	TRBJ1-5	CASSLSNGAYSNQPQHF	TGTGCCAGTAGCCTCTCTAATGGGGCCTATAGCAATCAGCCCCAGCATTTT
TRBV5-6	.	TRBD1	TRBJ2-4	CASSYGTGWSWAKNIQYF	TGTGCCAGCAGCTACGGGACAGGGTGGTCGTGGGCCAAAAACATTCAGTACTTC
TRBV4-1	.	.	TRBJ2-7	CASSQVEADEQYF	TGCGCCAGCAGCCAAGTGGAAGCAGACGAGCAGTACTTC
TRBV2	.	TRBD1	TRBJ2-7	CASSELRDRAWERYF	TGTGCCAGCAGTGAACTCCGGGACAGGGCTTGGGAGCGGTACTTC
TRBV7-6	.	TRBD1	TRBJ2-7	CASSRTGPTYEQYF	TGTGCCAGCAGCCGGACAGGGCCTACCTACGAGCAGTACTTC
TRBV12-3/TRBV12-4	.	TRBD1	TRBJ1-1	CASRPTGMTTEAFF	TGTGCCAGCAGGCCGACAGGGATGACCACTGAAGCTTTCTTT
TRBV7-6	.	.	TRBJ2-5	CASSSTGLGETQYF	TGTGCCAGCAGCTCTACAGGGTTAGGAGAGACCCAGTACTTC
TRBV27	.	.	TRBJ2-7	CASSKGPEYYEQYF	TGTGCCAGCAGTAAAGGTCCGGAATACTACGAGCAGTACTTC
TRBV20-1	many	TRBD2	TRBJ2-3	CSALPLNLAGGTDTQYF	TGCAGTGCCCTTCCCCTAAATCTAGCGGGAGGCACAGATACGCAGTATTTT
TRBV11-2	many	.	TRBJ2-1	CASSLTYNEQFF	TGTGCCAGCAGCTTAACCTACAATGAGCAGTTCTTC
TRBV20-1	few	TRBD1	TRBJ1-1	CSASPTGGEKSPEAFF	TGCAGTGCTAGCCCGACAGGGGGCGAAAAATCCCCTGAAGCTTTCTTT
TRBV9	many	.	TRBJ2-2	CASSLGNTGELFF	TGTGCCAGCAGCTTAGGGAACACCGGGGAGCTGTTTTTT
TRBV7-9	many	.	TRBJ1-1	CASSFQVTTEAFF	TGTGCCAGCAGCTTTCAGGTTACCACTGAAGCTTTCTTT
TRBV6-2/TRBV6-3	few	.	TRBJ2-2	CASSVFGMASGELFF	TGTGCCAGCAGTGTGTTCGGGATGGCGAGCGGGGAGCTGTTTTTT
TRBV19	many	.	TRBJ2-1	CASSPSGNEQFF	TGTGCCAGTAGCCCCAGCGGGAATGAGCAGTTCTTC
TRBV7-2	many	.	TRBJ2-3	CASWLSMGTDTQYF	TGTGCCAGCTGGCTATCCATGGGGACAGATACGCAGTATTTT
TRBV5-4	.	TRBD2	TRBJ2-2	CASSLAELAGVDDGELFF	TGTGCCAGCAGCTTGGCCGAGCTAGCGGGAGTGGATGACGGGGAGCTGTTTTTT
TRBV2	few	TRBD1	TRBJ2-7	CASSEGTDTYEQYF	TGTGCCAGCAGTGAGGGGACAGACACCTACGAGCAGTACTTC
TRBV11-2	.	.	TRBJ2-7	CASSLAKGDRYEQYF	TGTGCCAGCAGCTTAGCCAAGGGGGACCGCTACGAGCAGTACTTC
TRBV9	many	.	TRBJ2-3	CASSPPTADTQYF	TGTGCCAGCAGCCCACCGACCGCAGATACGCAGTATTTT
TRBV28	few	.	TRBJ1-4	CASSLEGSTNEKLFF	TGTGCCAGCAGTTTGGAGGGTTCAACTAATGAAAAACTGTTTTTT
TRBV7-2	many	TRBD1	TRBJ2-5	CASSPATGEYETQYF	TGTGCCAGCAGCCCCGCGACAGGGGAATACGAGACCCAGTACTTC
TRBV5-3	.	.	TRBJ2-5	CASSLGQGGEAQYF	TGTGCCAGCAGCTTGGGGCAGGGTGGCGAGGCCCAGTACTTC
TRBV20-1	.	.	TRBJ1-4	CSARSSPGNEKLFF	TGCAGTGCTAGATCTTCGCCGGGGAATGAAAAACTGTTTTTT
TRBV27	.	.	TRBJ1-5	CASTSTPHQPQHF	TGTGCCAGCACCTCGACACCCCATCAGCCCCAGCATTTT
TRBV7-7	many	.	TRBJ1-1	CASSLEENTEAFF	TGTGCTAGCAGCTTAGAGGAGAACACTGAAGCTTTCTTT
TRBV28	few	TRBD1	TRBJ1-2	CASSATGDARYGYTF	TGTGCCAGCAGTGCCACAGGGGACGCTCGCTATGGCTACACCTTC
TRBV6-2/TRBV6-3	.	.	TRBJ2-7	CASSYSGPPYEQYF	TGTGCCAGCAGTTACTCCGGACCACCCTACGAGCAGTACTTC
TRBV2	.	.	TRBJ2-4	CASLGVPNIRYF	TGTGCCAGCCTGGGGGTCCCGAACATTCGGTACTTC
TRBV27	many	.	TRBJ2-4	CASSPTEGPYLIQYF	TGTGCCAGCAGCCCTACTGAAGGGCCCTATCTCATTCAGTACTTC
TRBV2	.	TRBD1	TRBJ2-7	CASRGAGGTYEQYF	TGTGCCAGCAGAGGAGCAGGGGGAACCTACGAGCAGTACTTC
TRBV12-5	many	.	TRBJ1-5	CASGFIWEGSNQPQHF	TGTGCTAGTGGTTTTATATGGGAGGGTAGCAATCAGCCCCAGCATTTT
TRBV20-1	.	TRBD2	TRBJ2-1	CSARDHLAGIFLPFF	TGCAGTGCTAGAGATCACCTAGCGGGGATCTTCCTGCCATTCTTC
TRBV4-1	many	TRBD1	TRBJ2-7	CASSHGQGMGEQYF	TGCGCCAGCAGCCACGGACAGGGGATGGGCGAGCAGTACTTC
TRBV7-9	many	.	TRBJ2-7	CASSLGLEFEQYF	TGTGCCAGCAGCTTAGGGCTCGAGTTCGAGCAGTACTTC
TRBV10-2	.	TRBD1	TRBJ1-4	CASTTGGGEKLFF	TGCGCCAGCACAACAGGGGGCGGGGAAAAACTGTTTTTT
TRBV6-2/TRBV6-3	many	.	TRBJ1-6	CASSYQGSDSPLHF	TGTGCCAGCAGTTACCAGGGTTCGGATTCACCCCTCCACTTT
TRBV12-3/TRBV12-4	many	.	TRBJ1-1	CASSFASGLRTDTEAFF	TGTGCCAGCAGTTTCGCATCCGGGCTGCGAACGGACACTGAAGCTTTCTTT
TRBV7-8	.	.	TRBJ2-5	CASSSWTAQEPQYF	TGTGCCAGCAGCTCCTGGACTGCCCAAGAGCCCCAGTACTTC
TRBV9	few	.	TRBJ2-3	CASSAGLTDTQYF	TGTGCCAGCAGCGCCGGACTAACAGATACGCAGTATTTT